The rows below give T cell receptor beta chains drawn from one sample of a study of T-cell memory formation after mild COVID-19. TCRdb re-derived calls from the 5' RACE reads in MiXCR, one entry per CDR3 protein. The sample lists about 160,000 distinct CDR3 sequences, roughly 31% occurring once. Source material: PBMCs or a T cell subset sorted from them (not recorded which). Receptors were obtained from an adult woman who had mild COVID-19 (a few samples of this study predate the infection). Cell type and time point are not known. Both conserved end residues are part of each CDR3. The order of the fields is CDR3 protein, CDR3 DNA, clone size, V gene, J gene, CDR3 length, D gene. D genes are given only for firm matches. Clone size is shown for a subset of rows, as once, few, many or a class of expanded clone.

CASSLIPSGSYEQYF,TGTGCCAGCAGTTTAATTCCTAGCGGGAGTTACGAGCAGTACTTC,.,TRBV27,TRBJ2-7,15,TRBD2
CATSRSSGPYEQYF,TGTGCCACCAGCAGATCTAGCGGGCCCTACGAGCAGTACTTC,.,TRBV15,TRBJ2-7,14,TRBD2
CASSLPGYDYGYTF,TGTGCCAGCAGCTTACCAGGGTATGACTATGGCTACACCTTC,.,TRBV7-2,TRBJ1-2,14,.
CRPGQSMNTEAFF,TGCAGGCCGGGACAGTCCATGAACACTGAAGCTTTCTTT,.,TRBV20-1,TRBJ1-1,13,TRBD1
CASSLLGPYNEQFF,TGTGCCAGCAGCTTACTCGGGCCATACAATGAGCAGTTCTTC,medium-sized,TRBV7-6,TRBJ2-1,14,.
CASSSWGRRGNEQFF,TGTGCCAGCAGTAGTTGGGGCCGGAGGGGGAATGAGCAGTTCTTC,.,TRBV12-3/TRBV12-4,TRBJ2-1,15,.
CASSYRTSGATNTGELFF,TGTGCCAGCAGTTACCGGACTAGCGGGGCAACGAACACCGGGGAGCTGTTTTTT,.,TRBV6-5,TRBJ2-2,18,TRBD2
CSVGGTSGKSTDTQYF,TGCAGCGTTGGAGGGACTAGCGGGAAGAGCACAGATACGCAGTATTTT,.,TRBV29-1,TRBJ2-3,16,TRBD2
CATSGPIGRGSYGYTF,TGTGCCACCAGCGGGCCGATAGGGAGGGGCAGCTATGGCTACACCTTC,few,TRBV24-1,TRBJ1-2,16,.
CASSSTGTSGYYEQYF,TGTGCCAGCAGCTCTACCGGGACTAGCGGGTATTACGAGCAGTACTTC,.,TRBV7-8,TRBJ2-7,16,TRBD2
CASSQGTSGGETQYF,TGCGCCAGCAGCCAAGGGACTAGCGGGGGAGAGACCCAGTACTTC,.,TRBV5-1,TRBJ2-5,15,TRBD2
CSVLSGTNTEAFF,TGCAGCGTTCTGTCAGGGACGAACACTGAAGCTTTCTTT,.,TRBV29-1,TRBJ1-1,13,.
CASNLLGSTDTQYF,TGCGCCAGCAACCTCCTAGGGAGCACAGATACGCAGTATTTT,few,TRBV5-1,TRBJ2-3,14,.
CASSRRDPSYNEQFF,TGTGCCAGCAGCCGCCGGGACCCATCCTACAATGAGCAGTTCTTC,.,TRBV5-5,TRBJ2-1,15,.
CSARGDDRGPTQETQYF,TGCAGTGCTAGAGGCGACGACAGGGGGCCGACTCAAGAGACCCAGTACTTC,few,TRBV20-1,TRBJ2-5,17,TRBD1
CASSFGISNQPQHF,TGTGCCAGCAGTTTCGGTATAAGCAATCAGCCCCAGCATTTT,few,TRBV28,TRBJ1-5,14,.
CASSGVSSYEQYF,TGCGCCAGCAGCGGGGTCAGCTCCTACGAGCAGTACTTC,.,TRBV5-1,TRBJ2-7,13,.
CASSPGTIYEQYF,TGTGCCAGCAGCCCCGGGACAATTTACGAGCAGTACTTC,.,TRBV7-6,TRBJ2-7,13,.
CASSPLRETQYF,TGTGCCAGCAGCCCCTTGAGGGAGACCCAGTACTTC,few,TRBV3-1,TRBJ2-5,12,.
CASSVGTDTQYF,TGTGCCAGCAGCGTAGGCACAGATACGCAGTATTTT,.,TRBV9,TRBJ2-3,12,.
CASSLAHGSPLSEQYF,TGTGCCAGCAGCTTGGCCCACGGGAGCCCGCTGAGTGAGCAGTACTTC,.,TRBV11-2,TRBJ2-7,16,.
CSVDRGQNSYTF,TGCAGCGTTGACAGGGGGCAGAACTCCTACACCTTC,.,TRBV29-1,TRBJ1-2,12,TRBD1
CASSPSSGQGKTYEQYF,TGTGCCAGCAGCCCCTCCTCTGGACAGGGAAAAACTTACGAGCAGTACTTC,few,TRBV11-2,TRBJ2-7,17,TRBD1
CASSQERRPATNEKLFF,TGCGCCAGCAGCCAAGAGAGACGGCCCGCAACTAATGAAAAACTGTTTTTT,.,TRBV4-1,TRBJ1-4,17,.
CASSWGLAGGNEQFF,TGTGCCAGCAGCTGGGGACTAGCGGGAGGCAATGAGCAGTTCTTC,.,TRBV7-2,TRBJ2-1,15,TRBD2
CASSWYEKLFF,TGTGCCAGCAGTTGGTATGAAAAACTGTTTTTT,.,TRBV12-3/TRBV12-4,TRBJ1-4,11,.
CASSLGETHTQYF,TGTGCCAGCAGTTTGGGAGAAACTCATACGCAGTATTTT,.,TRBV12-3/TRBV12-4,TRBJ2-3,13,.
CASSLEPAGGGHGYTF,TGTGCCAGCAGCTTAGAGCCGGCAGGAGGGGGCCATGGCTACACCTTC,few,TRBV11-2,TRBJ1-2,16,TRBD1
CASSWRADGELFF,TGTGCCAGCAGTTGGCGGGCCGACGGGGAGCTGTTTTTT,many,TRBV12-3/TRBV12-4,TRBJ2-2,13,.
CASSKYLDKWSEKLFF,TGTGCCAGCAGCAAATACCTGGATAAGTGGAGTGAAAAACTGTTTTTT,.,TRBV7-2,TRBJ1-4,16,.
CASSQDRVGTAYNEQFF,TGTGCCAGCAGCCAAGATCGGGTCGGGACAGCCTACAATGAGCAGTTCTTC,few,TRBV4-2,TRBJ2-1,17,TRBD1
CASGAGGASAQYF,TGTGCCAGCGGGGCAGGAGGAGCATCGGCCCAGTACTTC,many,TRBV12-3/TRBV12-4,TRBJ2-5,13,.
CASRLDSSGNTIYF,TGTGCCAGCAGACTGGACAGCTCTGGAAACACCATATATTTT,few,TRBV7-8,TRBJ1-3,14,.
CASSLGTSAGELFF,TGTGCCAGCAGCCTAGGGACTAGCGCCGGGGAGCTGTTTTTT,.,TRBV5-6,TRBJ2-2,14,TRBD2
CASSPPMQRETQYF,TGTGCCAGCAGCCCCCCCATGCAACGGGAGACCCAGTACTTC,.,TRBV7-9,TRBJ2-5,14,.
CASSLRQGLNTEAFF,TGTGCCAGCAGTCTTAGACAGGGACTGAACACTGAAGCTTTCTTT,.,TRBV27,TRBJ1-1,15,TRBD1
CASSHRGSLSGANVLTF,TGTGCCAGCAGCCACAGGGGGTCCCTCTCTGGGGCCAACGTCCTGACTTTC,.,TRBV13,TRBJ2-6,17,TRBD1
CATSRPEGLNTEAFF,TGTGCCACCAGCCGACCAGAGGGACTTAACACTGAAGCTTTCTTT,.,TRBV15,TRBJ1-1,15,.
CASSPGLGGVSETQYF,TGTGCCAGCTCACCCGGACTAGGGGGGGTGTCAGAGACCCAGTACTTC,.,TRBV18,TRBJ2-5,16,.
CATSATGQGGETQYF,TGTGCCACCAGTGCGACGGGACAGGGGGGGGAGACCCAGTACTTC,.,TRBV24-1,TRBJ2-5,15,TRBD1
CASSGGTTSGETQYF,TGTGCCAGCAGCGGGGGGACTACCTCCGGGGAGACCCAGTACTTC,few,TRBV5-5,TRBJ2-5,15,TRBD2
CASSQAGTKQETQYF,TGTGCCAGCAGCCAAGCCGGGACAAAGCAAGAGACCCAGTACTTC,few,TRBV4-2,TRBJ2-5,15,.
CASSLAETGANVLTF,TGTGCCAGCAGCTTAGCGGAGACTGGGGCCAACGTCCTGACTTTC,.,TRBV7-2,TRBJ2-6,15,.
CASRGPVSYNEQFF,TGTGCCAGCAGGGGGCCGGTCTCCTACAATGAGCAGTTCTTC,few,TRBV25-1,TRBJ2-1,14,.
CASSLHGDGELFF,TGTGCCAGCAGCTTACATGGAGACGGGGAGCTGTTTTTT,.,TRBV7-6,TRBJ2-2,13,.
CASSFSRWDSSYEQYF,TGTGCCAGCAGTTTCTCCCGCTGGGACAGCTCCTACGAGCAGTACTTC,.,TRBV27,TRBJ2-7,16,TRBD1
CASSTTSGSTDTQYF,TGCGCCAGCAGCACGACTAGTGGAAGCACAGATACGCAGTATTTT,few,TRBV5-1,TRBJ2-3,15,.